The text below deals with one TCR beta chain. These data are taken from a study of blood T cell repertoires in COVID-19. Across the study: The United States, Italy and Spain supplied acute and convalescent COVID-19 samples.

The CDR3 runs 15 residues. With V trimmed by 2 bases and J by 3 bases, 7 bases remained unmatched. Germline V lookup: CDR1 SGDLS, CDR2 YYNGEE. Study members were between 18 and 89 years old and lived in 24 US regions. Here immunoSEQ multiplex PCR was the method, and the copy in TCRdb shows in-frame clones only, minus some. The profile shows approximately 240,000 clones, roughly 90% of them singletons. This chain connects TRBV9 to TRBJ1-1; 7 bases align to TRBD1. The sequencing input was PBMCs or T cells enriched from blood (not recorded which). The TCR comes from a woman between 50 and 59 years old in a cohort exposed to, infected with or recovered from COVID-19 (not recorded which). The CDR3 DNA is TGTGCCAGCAGCGTCACAGGGGCGAGTTACACTGAAGCTTTCTTT. It yields the protein CASSVTGASYTEAFF. The whole variable domain, remainder taken from reference TRBV9 and TRBJ1-1, is DSGVTQTPKHLITATGQRVTLRCSPRSGDLSVYWYQQSLDQGLQFLIQYYNGEERAKGNILERFSAQQFPDLHSELNLSSLELGDSALYFCASSVTGASYTEAFFGQGTRLTVV.